This passage covers 2 T cell receptor beta chains from one sample sequenced in a study of control samples from healthy donors and cancer patients. Using immunoSEQ multiplex PCR, the repertoire was profiled, and TCRdb retains in-frame clones only, with some absent. In the table there are some 160,000 clones, roughly 92% of which are singletons. Sequencing was performed on blood. The source of these receptors is a woman under 40 in good health.

The rearrangement joins TRBV6-5 to TRBJ2-7, with D unclear. The V end was cut by 6 bases, the J end by 4 bases, with 13 bases between. Germline V CDR1 and CDR2: MNHEY, SVGAGI. CDR3 length: 13 residues. CDR3 region: CASSVDLGYEQYF. As DNA, the CDR3 is TGTGCCAGCAGCGTCGACCTGGGTTACGAGCAGTACTTC.

The V gene is TRBV3-1 (or the pseudogene TRBV3-2), the J gene TRBJ1-1; D not certain. CDR1 and CDR2 (germline): LGHDT, YNNKEL (reference sequence). Trimming pared 4 bases from V and 4 bases from J, leaving 10 bases between. The CDR3 contains 13 residues. In DNA form, the CDR3 reads TGTGCCAGCAGCCCCCCCGGAGGCACTGAAGCTTTCTTT. Protein product: CASSPPGGTEAFF.